This TCR beta chain was recorded in a study of Tregs in tolerant kidney transplant recipients. The nonmyeloablative bone marrow transplants came from related graft donors, with transient mixed chimerism. Regarding the study as a whole: Activated donor B cell expansion appeared to reveal the most relevant donor-specific TCRbeta repertoire. The small number of patients limits these findings pending further validation. Biological reproducibility was not directly addressed, but technical replication error appeared minimal.

Repertoires were generated with immunoSEQ multiplex PCR, while TCRdb's copy carries only in-frame clones and drops some. The repertoire holds more than 90,000 clones, roughly 93% seen once, with around 1.6% in the top ten. Concerning this clone: No antigen is known for it.

The CDR3 contains 14 residues. Per germline, CDR1 WNHNN and CDR2 SYGVQD (reference sequence). With 4 bases removed from V and 6 bases from J, the gap between germline ends came to 15 bases. Source: CD4+ T cells from blood (PBMCs), taken 12 months after the transplant. The gene calls are TRBV10-1 and TRBJ1-2, with TRBD1 as a possible D gene (6 bases). This clonotype was sampled from a human patient who received a combined kidney and bone marrow transplant. The graft donor may have given rise to some T cells. The CDR3 bases are TGCGCCAGCAGTGGGTCGGACAGCGGCGATGGCTACACCTTC. This codes for CASSGSDSGDGYTF.